These 8 T cell receptor beta chains were all obtained from the same sample, sequenced in a study of T cell responses to AZD1222 COVID-19 vaccine. The table came from immunoSEQ multiplex PCR; TCRdb's copy has only in-frame clones and leaves some out. The sample holds 100,000 or so clones, about 89% seen once. The sample here was peripheral blood, taken 28 days after the second AZD1222 dose. The source is an adult who received the AZD1222 COVID-19 vaccine.

In this sample, this clone turned up a few times. This rearrangement joins TRBV5-1 to TRBJ2-7; no definite D call. The germline V gene has CDR1 SGHRS and CDR2 YFSETQ. The CDR3 loop spans 13 amino acids. The V end was cut by 4 bases, the J end by 4 bases, with 12 bases between. This CDR3 reads CASSDVQNYEQYF. The CDR3 DNA reads as TGCGCCAGCAGCGACGTACAAAATTACGAGCAGTACTTC.

The genes are TRBV7-9 and TRBJ1-3; TRBD1 is a possible D gene (5 bases). The CDR3 runs to 14 residues. Trimming took 3 bases from V and 4 from J, leaving 10 bases between them. From germline, CDR1 is SEHNR and CDR2 FQNEAQ (reference sequence). The CDR3 loop reads CASSLEGLGNTIYF. CDR3 bases: TGTGCCAGCAGCTTGGAGGGGCTAGGAAACACCATATATTTT.

The chain combines TRBV5-1 with TRBJ1-2, with 11 bases identical to TRBD1. Germline CDR1 SGHRS, CDR2 YFSETQ. The CDR3 sequence is 15 residues long. V was pared by 4 bases and J by 6 bases, with 8 bases of the junction left unmatched. The CDR3 nucleotides read TGCGCCAGCAGCGAGAGGGACAGGGGGGTAGATGGCTACACCTTC. It yields the protein CASSERDRGVDGYTF.

CDR3 bases: TGTGCCAGCAGTCCAGCCCCCGGAAACACCATATATTTT. This gives the protein CASSPAPGNTIYF. The V call is TRBV12-3 or TRBV12-4, the J call TRBJ1-3, with unresolved D. V gave up 5 bases and J gave up 4 bases, with 9 bases separating them. This CDR3 spans 13 amino acids.

The chain uses TRBV18 and TRBJ2-4, with TRBD2 matching 14 bases. V trimming: 3 bases; J trimming: 3 bases; junction bases outside the gene matches: 10. CDR1 KGHSH and CDR2 LQKENI come from the germline V gene. The CDR3 loop spans 19 amino acids. Here the CDR3 reads CASSPAGLAGVSGKNIQYF. CDR3 coding DNA: TGTGCCAGCTCACCCGCGGGACTAGCGGGGGTTTCAGGCAAAAACATTCAGTACTTC.

The chain recombines TRBV18 with TRBJ2-2; D unresolved. This CDR3 contains 14 residues. The germline CDR1 and CDR2 sequences are KGHSH and LQKENI. Trimming shortened V by 0 bases and J by 9 bases, and 11 bases separated the two germline ends. The CDR3 region is CASSPPGLARELFF. The CDR3 coding sequence is TGTGCCAGCTCACCACCGGGTCTCGCTCGGGAGCTGTTTTTT.

This sequence joins TRBV2 and TRBJ1-4, with 9 bases matching TRBD1. The germline V gene encodes CDR1 SNHLY and CDR2 FYNNEI. The CDR3 sequence is 15 residues long. With V trimmed by 6 bases and J by 8 bases, 10 bases remained unmatched. The DNA for the CDR3 is TGTGCCAGCAGGGGGGGACAGGGAAGTAGGGAAAAACTGTTTTTT. Its protein product is CASRGGQGSREKLFF.

The chain is built from TRBV7-3 and TRBJ2-3; possibly TRBD2 for D (5 bases). V was pared by 5 bases and J by 3 bases, with 12 bases between. The CDR3 loop spans 14 amino acids. The germline V gene encodes CDR1 SGHTA and CDR2 FQGTGA. The CDR3 loop is CASSPGLATDTQYF. CDR3 nucleotides: TGTGCCAGCAGCCCCGGGTTAGCGACAGATACGCAGTATTTT. Together with reference TRBV7-3 and TRBJ2-3, the CDR3 gives the full variable domain: GAGVSQTPSNKVTEKGKYVELRCDPISGHTALYWYRQSLGQGPEFLIYFQGTGAADDSGLPNDRFFAVRPEGSVSTLKIQRTERGDSAVYLCASSPGLATDTQYFGPGTRLTVL.